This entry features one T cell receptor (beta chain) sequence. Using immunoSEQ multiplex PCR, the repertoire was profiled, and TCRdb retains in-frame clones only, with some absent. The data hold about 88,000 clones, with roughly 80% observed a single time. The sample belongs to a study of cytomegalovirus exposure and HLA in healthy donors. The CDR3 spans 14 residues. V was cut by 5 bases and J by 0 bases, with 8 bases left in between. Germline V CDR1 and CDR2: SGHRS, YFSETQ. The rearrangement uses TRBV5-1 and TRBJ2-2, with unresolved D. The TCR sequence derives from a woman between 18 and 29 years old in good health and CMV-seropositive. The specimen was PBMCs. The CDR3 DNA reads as TGCGCCAGCAGACTCAATGCGAACACCGGGGAGCTGTTTTTT. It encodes CASRLNANTGELFF.